This is a list of T cell receptor beta chains from one sample in a study of CD8+ T cells in alopecia areata. Profiled with immunoSEQ multiplex PCR; TCRdb holds only in-frame clones, not every one. This sample carries fewer than 150,000 clones, around three fifths of them seen once, and the ten largest clones take roughly 4.5%. The specimen was CD4+ T cells sorted from blood, collected at week 0. Receptors originate from a human donor with alopecia areata. Both conserved end residues are part of each CDR3. The order of the fields is CDR3 DNA, CDR3 protein, V gene, clone size, D gene, J gene. A D gene is named only where the DNA matches it firmly. Clone sizes are given selectively: once, few, many, or a class where the clone is expanded.

CDR3nt: TGTGCCAGCAGTGAATATAGGGTGATGTATAGGAAAGCTTTCTTT
CDR3aa: CASSEYRVMYRKAFF
v_gene: TRBV25-1
abundance: few
d_gene: -
j_gene: TRBJ1-1

CDR3nt: TGTGCCAGCAAGGAACAGGGGAGGGAAAAACTGTTTTTT
CDR3aa: CASKEQGREKLFF
v_gene: TRBV27
abundance: -
d_gene: TRBD1
j_gene: TRBJ1-4

CDR3nt: TGTGCCAGCAGCGTAGTGTCAGGGAACTATGGCTACACCTTC
CDR3aa: CASSVVSGNYGYTF
v_gene: TRBV9
abundance: -
d_gene: -
j_gene: TRBJ1-2

CDR3nt: TGCGCCAGCAGCCAAGCTAACAGGGTGAGGGAAAAACTGTTTTTT
CDR3aa: CASSQANRVREKLFF
v_gene: TRBV4-1
abundance: -
d_gene: -
j_gene: TRBJ1-4

CDR3nt: TGTGCCAGCAGCCAGACAGGGGGAGGAAGTTACGAGCAGTACTTC
CDR3aa: CASSQTGGGSYEQYF
v_gene: TRBV14
abundance: medium-sized
d_gene: TRBD1
j_gene: TRBJ2-7

CDR3nt: TGCGCCAGCAGCCCGCATACCGAGGCTGGAGGGAACTATGGCTACACCTTC
CDR3aa: CASSPHTEAGGNYGYTF
v_gene: TRBV4-1
abundance: -
d_gene: -
j_gene: TRBJ1-2

CDR3nt: TGCAGCGTTGTAGCTTGGGGCGGGGGGACCCACTCCTACGAGCAGTACTTC
CDR3aa: CSVVAWGGGTHSYEQYF
v_gene: TRBV29-1
abundance: once
d_gene: TRBD2
j_gene: TRBJ2-7

CDR3nt: TGCGCCAGCAGCTTCGGTCGGGACGAGCAGTACTTC
CDR3aa: CASSFGRDEQYF
v_gene: TRBV5-1
abundance: -
d_gene: -
j_gene: TRBJ2-7

CDR3nt: TGCGCCAGCAGCTTGGCTCGGATGAGCTCCTACAATGAGCAGTTCTTC
CDR3aa: CASSLARMSSYNEQFF
v_gene: TRBV5-1
abundance: -
d_gene: -
j_gene: TRBJ2-1

CDR3nt: TGTGCCAGCAAGACAGGTCAGCCTGGAAACACCATATATTTT
CDR3aa: CASKTGQPGNTIYF
v_gene: TRBV6-5
abundance: -
d_gene: -
j_gene: TRBJ1-3

CDR3nt: TGTGCCAGTAGCGACAGAGGGGCTCGCTACAATGAGCAGTTCTTC
CDR3aa: CASSDRGARYNEQFF
v_gene: TRBV19
abundance: once
d_gene: -
j_gene: TRBJ2-1

CDR3nt: TGCGCCAGCAGCGAGGGCACAGATACGCAGTATTTT
CDR3aa: CASSEGTDTQYF
v_gene: TRBV5-1
abundance: few
d_gene: -
j_gene: TRBJ2-3

CDR3nt: TGCGCCAGCAGCCAAGATTACCGAAGCTCCTACGAGCAGTACTTC
CDR3aa: CASSQDYRSSYEQYF
v_gene: TRBV4-3
abundance: -
d_gene: -
j_gene: TRBJ2-7

CDR3nt: TGTGCCAGCAGCTTGGTGACAGATACGCAGTATTTT
CDR3aa: CASSLVTDTQYF
v_gene: TRBV5-4
abundance: -
d_gene: -
j_gene: TRBJ2-3

CDR3nt: TGTGCCATCAGGCCGGGGCCCGGGTGGACCGGGGAGCTGTTTTTT
CDR3aa: CAIRPGPGWTGELFF
v_gene: TRBV10-3
abundance: -
d_gene: -
j_gene: TRBJ2-2

CDR3nt: TGCAGCGTTTCTCCTTCCACAGATACGCAGTATTTT
CDR3aa: CSVSPSTDTQYF
v_gene: TRBV29-1
abundance: once
d_gene: -
j_gene: TRBJ2-3

CDR3nt: TGCGCCAGCAGCTTGTTTCTGAGGGGACAGGGCACAGAGACCCAGTACTTC
CDR3aa: CASSLFLRGQGTETQYF
v_gene: TRBV5-1
abundance: -
d_gene: TRBD1
j_gene: TRBJ2-5

CDR3nt: TGTGCCAGCAGTTCAGGGTCCTCTGGAAACACCATATATTTT
CDR3aa: CASSSGSSGNTIYF
v_gene: TRBV6-5
abundance: few
d_gene: -
j_gene: TRBJ1-3

CDR3nt: TGTGCCAGCCGGGACGGACAAATGAACACTGAAGCTTTCTTT
CDR3aa: CASRDGQMNTEAFF
v_gene: TRBV27
abundance: -
d_gene: -
j_gene: TRBJ1-1

CDR3nt: TGTGCCAGCAGCGCAGTCCGGGGAACGGGTGAGACCCAGTACTTC
CDR3aa: CASSAVRGTGETQYF
v_gene: TRBV5-4
abundance: -
d_gene: -
j_gene: TRBJ2-5

CDR3nt: TGTGCCAGCAGCTTCGTAAGGGCAAGGAGCTACGAGCAGTACTTC
CDR3aa: CASSFVRARSYEQYF
v_gene: TRBV7-7
abundance: -
d_gene: -
j_gene: TRBJ2-7

CDR3nt: TGCGCCAGCAGCTTGGTTTTGTCGAACAATGAGCAGTTCTTC
CDR3aa: CASSLVLSNNEQFF
v_gene: TRBV5-1
abundance: -
d_gene: -
j_gene: TRBJ2-1

CDR3nt: TGTGCCAGCACGGGCCAGCTGAACACTGAAGCTTTCTTT
CDR3aa: CASTGQLNTEAFF
v_gene: TRBV6-6
abundance: -
d_gene: -
j_gene: TRBJ1-1

CDR3nt: TGCGCCAGCAGCTCTAGGACGGTCGCCTACGAGCAGTACTTC
CDR3aa: CASSSRTVAYEQYF
v_gene: TRBV4-1
abundance: few
d_gene: -
j_gene: TRBJ2-7

CDR3nt: TGTGCCAGCAGTCTTAGGCGGGGGCCAAACATGAACACTGAAGCTTTCTTT
CDR3aa: CASSLRRGPNMNTEAFF
v_gene: TRBV5-6
abundance: -
d_gene: -
j_gene: TRBJ1-1

CDR3nt: TGCGCCAGCAGCCAAGGGGGTCAAGAGACCCAGTACTTC
CDR3aa: CASSQGGQETQYF
v_gene: TRBV4-1
abundance: -
d_gene: -
j_gene: TRBJ2-5

CDR3nt: TGTGCCAGCAGTTACTCGAGGGCGCAGTACGGCTACACCTTC
CDR3aa: CASSYSRAQYGYTF
v_gene: TRBV6-5
abundance: -
d_gene: -
j_gene: TRBJ1-2

CDR3nt: TGCGCCAGCAGCCCCGGGACAGAACCTAGCACAGATACGCAGTATTTT
CDR3aa: CASSPGTEPSTDTQYF
v_gene: TRBV5-1
abundance: once
d_gene: TRBD1
j_gene: TRBJ2-3

CDR3nt: TGTGCCAGCAAGGAGACTTTGAACATCTACGAGCAGTACTTC
CDR3aa: CASKETLNIYEQYF
v_gene: TRBV2
abundance: once
d_gene: -
j_gene: TRBJ2-7

CDR3nt: TGTGCCAGCAGTGAATTTTCGCCGGGACTAGCGGGAGGTGAGCAGTTCTTC
CDR3aa: CASSEFSPGLAGGEQFF
v_gene: TRBV25-1
abundance: -
d_gene: TRBD2
j_gene: TRBJ2-1

CDR3nt: TGTGCCAGCACCCCCGGGACTAGCACCAATGAGCAGTTCTTC
CDR3aa: CASTPGTSTNEQFF
v_gene: TRBV6-6
abundance: few
d_gene: TRBD2
j_gene: TRBJ2-1

CDR3nt: TGCGCCAGCAGCTTTCCCGGGACGGCTAAAGAGACCCAGTACTTC
CDR3aa: CASSFPGTAKETQYF
v_gene: TRBV5-1
abundance: -
d_gene: -
j_gene: TRBJ2-5

CDR3nt: TGCGCCAGCAGCCAAGATGTACTAGCGGGAGTTACAGATACGCAGTATTTT
CDR3aa: CASSQDVLAGVTDTQYF
v_gene: TRBV4-3
abundance: -
d_gene: TRBD2
j_gene: TRBJ2-3

CDR3nt: TGTGCCAGCAGCTCCGACAGGGGCAATCAGCCCCAGCATTTT
CDR3aa: CASSSDRGNQPQHF
v_gene: TRBV5-4
abundance: -
d_gene: TRBD1
j_gene: TRBJ1-5

CDR3nt: TGTGCCTCGGCGGGGGGCCAGGAAAAACTGTTTTTT
CDR3aa: CASAGGQEKLFF
v_gene: TRBV10-3
abundance: -
d_gene: -
j_gene: TRBJ1-4

CDR3nt: TGTGCCAGCAGTTATCCATCCGATTATGGCTACACCTTC
CDR3aa: CASSYPSDYGYTF
v_gene: TRBV6-6
abundance: few
d_gene: -
j_gene: TRBJ1-2

CDR3nt: TGTGCCACCAGCAGACCAGGGGGCAATCAGCCCCAGCATTTT
CDR3aa: CATSRPGGNQPQHF
v_gene: TRBV15
abundance: once
d_gene: -
j_gene: TRBJ1-5

CDR3nt: TGTGCCAGCAGTGAAGAACGGGACAAGCCTCGTCGGCCCCAGCATTTT
CDR3aa: CASSEERDKPRRPQHF
v_gene: TRBV2
abundance: -
d_gene: -
j_gene: TRBJ1-5

CDR3nt: TGCAGTGCCTCGCCCAACTATGGCTACACCTTC
CDR3aa: CSASPNYGYTF
v_gene: TRBV20-1
abundance: -
d_gene: -
j_gene: TRBJ1-2

CDR3nt: TGTGCCAGCAGCCATGGACAGGGAGAAGCGGATACGCAGTATTTT
CDR3aa: CASSHGQGEADTQYF
v_gene: TRBV13
abundance: -
d_gene: TRBD1
j_gene: TRBJ2-3

CDR3nt: TGTGCCAGCAGCAGAGGGACAGCAAACACTGAAGCTTTCTTT
CDR3aa: CASSRGTANTEAFF
v_gene: TRBV7-9
abundance: few
d_gene: TRBD1
j_gene: TRBJ1-1